This is a list of T cell receptor beta chains from one sample in a study of blood T cell repertoires in COVID-19. Assay: immunoSEQ multiplex PCR; the TCRdb copy retains only in-frame clones and omits some. The sample contains 150,000 to 180,000 clones, approximately 83% of which appear only once. Material for sequencing was peripheral blood. The receptor set was obtained from a woman in her sixties or seventies with acute or convalescent COVID-19. CDR3s include the opening cysteine and the closing phenylalanine or tryptophan. A D gene is named only where the DNA matches it firmly. Some rows mark clone size as missing; the rest say once, few, many or name a class of expanded clone.

v_gene: TRBV19; d_gene: TRBD1; j_gene: TRBJ1-5; abundance: NA; CDR3nt: TGTGCCAGTAGTGACACAGGGGCGAATCAGCCCCAGCATTTT; CDR3aa: CASSDTGANQPQHF
v_gene: TRBV6-5; d_gene: NA; j_gene: TRBJ2-3; abundance: once; CDR3nt: TGTGCCAGCAGTCCCCAAACAGATACGCAGTATTTT; CDR3aa: CASSPQTDTQYF
v_gene: TRBV6-5; d_gene: NA; j_gene: TRBJ1-5; abundance: NA; CDR3nt: TGTGCCTCTAAACCTGGAGCTAGCAATCAGCCCCAGCATTTT; CDR3aa: CASKPGASNQPQHF
v_gene: TRBV10-3; d_gene: TRBD1; j_gene: TRBJ1-6; abundance: few; CDR3nt: TGTGCCATCAGCCGCTTAGCCGGGACAGCAAATTCACCCCTCCACTTT; CDR3aa: CAISRLAGTANSPLHF
v_gene: TRBV28; d_gene: NA; j_gene: TRBJ1-4; abundance: NA; CDR3nt: TGTGCCAGCAGTTCGCCTGGACAGACTATGGGTGAAAAACTGTTTTTT; CDR3aa: CASSSPGQTMGEKLFF
v_gene: TRBV29-1; d_gene: TRBD1; j_gene: TRBJ2-1; abundance: NA; CDR3nt: TGCAGCGGCAGGGGGCGAAACTATGAGCAGTTCTTC; CDR3aa: CSGRGRNYEQFF
v_gene: TRBV27; d_gene: TRBD1; j_gene: TRBJ1-2; abundance: NA; CDR3nt: TGTGCCAGCAGTTCCCGAGGGACAGGGGCCTATGGCTACACCTTC; CDR3aa: CASSSRGTGAYGYTF
v_gene: TRBV7-8; d_gene: NA; j_gene: TRBJ1-2; abundance: NA; CDR3nt: TGTGCCAGCAGCTTAGGGCTTAACTATGGCTACACCTTC; CDR3aa: CASSLGLNYGYTF
v_gene: TRBV14; d_gene: TRBD1; j_gene: TRBJ2-1; abundance: NA; CDR3nt: TGTGCCAGCAGCCGAGGACAGGGGGTATGGGATGGTGAGCAGTTCTTC; CDR3aa: CASSRGQGVWDGEQFF
v_gene: TRBV28; d_gene: TRBD1; j_gene: TRBJ2-2; abundance: NA; CDR3nt: TGTGCCAGCAGCACCATTGGGGGCAGGGGGCGTCCCGGGGAGCTGTTTTTT; CDR3aa: CASSTIGGRGRPGELFF
v_gene: TRBV11-3; d_gene: TRBD1; j_gene: TRBJ1-3; abundance: once; CDR3nt: TGTGCCAGCAGCACAACCGGACAGGGAACCATATATTTT; CDR3aa: CASSTTGQGTIYF
v_gene: TRBV5-4; d_gene: TRBD1; j_gene: TRBJ1-6; abundance: once; CDR3nt: TGTGCCAGCAGCTTGGGGGGACAGGGGTCCATTTCACCCCTCCACTTT; CDR3aa: CASSLGGQGSISPLHF
v_gene: TRBV10-3; d_gene: TRBD1; j_gene: TRBJ2-5; abundance: NA; CDR3nt: TGTGCCATCAGTGAGTCCCCCCGGGGCAGGGGGTCAGAGACCCAGTACTTC; CDR3aa: CAISESPRGRGSETQYF
v_gene: TRBV6-5; d_gene: NA; j_gene: TRBJ2-2; abundance: NA; CDR3nt: TGTGCCAGCAGTTACTCGATTACGGCCGGGGAGCTGTTTTTT; CDR3aa: CASSYSITAGELFF
v_gene: TRBV28; d_gene: NA; j_gene: TRBJ2-1; abundance: NA; CDR3nt: TGTGCCAGCAGATCTGGGGGGGCCTCGGGGGACCCCTACAATGAGCAGTTCTTC; CDR3aa: CASRSGGASGDPYNEQFF
v_gene: TRBV5-1; d_gene: TRBD1; j_gene: TRBJ1-1; abundance: NA; CDR3nt: TGCGCCAGCAGCTTTCAACAGGGGAGCGGTGAAGCTTTCTTT; CDR3aa: CASSFQQGSGEAFF
v_gene: TRBV5-4; d_gene: NA; j_gene: TRBJ1-6; abundance: NA; CDR3nt: TGTGCCAGCAGCCTCCAGGAGGTCTCACCCCTCCACTTT; CDR3aa: CASSLQEVSPLHF
v_gene: TRBV6-1; d_gene: TRBD1; j_gene: TRBJ1-2; abundance: NA; CDR3nt: TGTGCCAGCAGTGAAAGGGGGCTCCTAGGTGGCTACACCTTC; CDR3aa: CASSERGLLGGYTF
v_gene: TRBV5-1; d_gene: NA; j_gene: TRBJ2-1; abundance: NA; CDR3nt: TGCGCCAGCAGCTTTGGTGAGTCCTACAATGAGCAGTTCTTC; CDR3aa: CASSFGESYNEQFF
v_gene: TRBV11-2; d_gene: NA; j_gene: TRBJ2-6; abundance: NA; CDR3nt: TGTGCCAGCAGCTTAACAGGCCCCAGGGGTGCTGGGGCCAACGTCCTGACTTTC; CDR3aa: CASSLTGPRGAGANVLTF
v_gene: TRBV5-4; d_gene: NA; j_gene: TRBJ1-2; abundance: NA; CDR3nt: TGTGCCAGCAGCCGCGGGGAGACCAGAGGCTATGGCTACACCTTC; CDR3aa: CASSRGETRGYGYTF
v_gene: TRBV18; d_gene: TRBD1; j_gene: TRBJ2-7; abundance: once; CDR3nt: TGTGCCAGCTCAATCCAGGACAGGGAGGCAGGGCAGTACTTC; CDR3aa: CASSIQDREAGQYF
v_gene: TRBV28; d_gene: NA; j_gene: TRBJ1-2; abundance: NA; CDR3nt: TGTGCCAGCTCCCTCCTCGGTTATGGCTACACCTTC; CDR3aa: CASSLLGYGYTF
v_gene: TRBV6-5; d_gene: NA; j_gene: TRBJ1-5; abundance: NA; CDR3nt: TGTGCCAGCAGTTACGTGCAGGGGCCCAATCAGCCCCAGCATTTT; CDR3aa: CASSYVQGPNQPQHF
v_gene: TRBV20-1; d_gene: NA; j_gene: TRBJ1-5; abundance: NA; CDR3nt: TGCAGTGCTAGTCAAAATTCCGGGAGCAATCAGCCCCAGCATTTT; CDR3aa: CSASQNSGSNQPQHF
v_gene: TRBV4-1; d_gene: NA; j_gene: TRBJ2-7; abundance: NA; CDR3nt: TGCGCCAGCAGCCAAAAACCTAACAGGGATGGGGCCGAGCAGTACTTC; CDR3aa: CASSQKPNRDGAEQYF
v_gene: TRBV9; d_gene: TRBD2; j_gene: TRBJ2-7; abundance: once; CDR3nt: TGTGCCAGCAGCGTAGTACCTCGCGGGGGGGAGCAGTACTTC; CDR3aa: CASSVVPRGGEQYF
v_gene: TRBV7-2; d_gene: NA; j_gene: TRBJ2-1; abundance: NA; CDR3nt: TGTGCCAGCAGCCCAGTCGGGGTGGGTAATGAGCAGTTCTTC; CDR3aa: CASSPVGVGNEQFF
v_gene: TRBV5-1; d_gene: TRBD1; j_gene: TRBJ2-2; abundance: NA; CDR3nt: TGCGCCAGCAATGATCGGACAGGGGGCCCCAACACCGGGGAGCTGTTTTTT; CDR3aa: CASNDRTGGPNTGELFF
v_gene: TRBV3-1/TRBV3-2; d_gene: NA; j_gene: TRBJ2-3; abundance: once; CDR3nt: TGTGCCAGCAGCTCAAAAGGGACCGCCCAGGGGGATACGCAGTATTTT; CDR3aa: CASSSKGTAQGDTQYF
v_gene: TRBV3-1/TRBV3-2; d_gene: NA; j_gene: TRBJ2-5; abundance: NA; CDR3nt: TGTGCCAGCAGCCCCGCCTCAGGGACTGGGAAAGAGACCCAGTACTTC; CDR3aa: CASSPASGTGKETQYF
v_gene: TRBV6-1; d_gene: NA; j_gene: TRBJ2-7; abundance: NA; CDR3nt: TGTGCCAGCAGTGAAGTTCTGGGCAGGGTCAACCCCTCCTACGAGCAGTACTTC; CDR3aa: CASSEVLGRVNPSYEQYF
v_gene: TRBV7-9; d_gene: NA; j_gene: TRBJ2-2; abundance: NA; CDR3nt: TGTGCCAGCTTCGGGGGGCCCGGGGAGCTGTTTTTT; CDR3aa: CASFGGPGELFF
v_gene: TRBV2; d_gene: NA; j_gene: TRBJ2-1; abundance: NA; CDR3nt: TGTGCCAGCATCCGAGACTTCACCTTCAATGAGCAGTTCTTC; CDR3aa: CASIRDFTFNEQFF
v_gene: TRBV6-5; d_gene: TRBD2; j_gene: TRBJ2-5; abundance: NA; CDR3nt: TGTGCCAGCAACCCGACTAGCGGCCAAGAGACCCAGTACTTC; CDR3aa: CASNPTSGQETQYF
v_gene: TRBV5-4; d_gene: NA; j_gene: TRBJ1-4; abundance: NA; CDR3nt: TGTGCCAGCAGCTCGAGGGGGGGAACTAATGAAAAACTGTTTTTT; CDR3aa: CASSSRGGTNEKLFF
v_gene: TRBV19; d_gene: NA; j_gene: TRBJ1-1; abundance: NA; CDR3nt: TGTGCCAGTAGTTCGCGAAGAGGTCACACTGAAGCTTTCTTT; CDR3aa: CASSSRRGHTEAFF